The clone carrying this T cell receptor (beta chain) was seen once. The target antigen is unknown. One entry per CDR3 protein results from TCRdb running MiXCR on the reads. The table lists around 200,000 distinct CDR3 sequences, roughly 34% of them singletons, with 55% to 70% in the top ten. This entry comes from a study of T cell repertoires in cytomegalovirus infection. Turning to the study itself: Public TCR beta signature analysis indicated the presence of both CMV infection and matching HLA type. Whole-study findings and limits: Dominating the ex vivo response were TCR beta clonotypes that were CMV-specific and HLA-C-restricted.

The germline V gene has CDR1 SEHNR and CDR2 FQNEAQ (reference sequence). V gave up 5 bases and J gave up 2 bases; unmatched junction bases: 9. The length of the CDR3 is 15 residues. The source was CD8+ T cells from cultured PBMCs, collected from culture after CMV antigen stimulation. The rearrangement links TRBV7-9 to TRBJ2-7, with 7 positions matching TRBD1. The sequence was collected from a human donor in good health (CMV status not recorded). Some clones in this sample may be carry-over from other donors' samples. The chain's CDR3 is CASSHSNRGAYEQYF. The CDR3 region has the DNA TGTGCCAGCAGCCATTCGAACAGGGGCGCCTACGAGCAGTACTTC.